A single sample gave rise to the 27 T cell receptor beta chains below, sequenced in a study of blood T cell repertoires in COVID-19. Sequenced by immunoSEQ multiplex PCR; TCRdb stores in-frame clones only, minus some. The sample consists of about 210,000 clones, 75% to 90% of them appearing once. Sample: PBMCs or T cells enriched from blood (not recorded which). The receptors stem from a woman under 40 who had been exposed to COVID-19.

The chain is built from TRBV27 and TRBJ1-5; 7 bases align to TRBD1. From germline, CDR1 is MNHEY and CDR2 SMNVEV (reference sequence). The CDR3 has 14 residues. J was trimmed by 5 bases and V by 5 bases; bases with no gene match: 6. CDR3 region: CASSPQGRYQPQHF. The CDR3 region has the DNA TGTGCCAGCAGTCCACAGGGGCGATATCAGCCCCAGCATTTT.

The V gene is TRBV5-1, the J gene TRBJ1-5; 8 positions match TRBD1. The junction had 4 bases not matched to a gene; V was cut back by 0 bases and J by 5 bases. CDR3 length: 15 amino acids. Germline V gives CDR1 SGHRS, CDR2 YFSETQ. DNA of the CDR3: TGCGCCAGCAGCTTGGGAGGACAGGGTCATCAGCCCCAGCATTTT. It encodes CASSLGGQGHQPQHF.

The chain recombines TRBV10-3 with TRBJ1-1; D may be TRBD1 (6 bases). Trimming removed 4 bases at V and 2 bases at J, with 14 bases between. Germline V CDR1 and CDR2: ENHRY, SYGVKD. The CDR3 totals 15 residues. CDR3 DNA: TGTGCCATCAGTGGACGGGGGGCTGTCAACACTGAAGCTTTCTTT. It encodes CAISGRGAVNTEAFF.

The V and J genes are TRBV13 and TRBJ1-2, with TRBD1 identical over 9 bases. In germline, CDR1 is PRHDT, CDR2 FYEKMQ (reference sequence). J lost 7 bases, V lost 5 bases, and 5 bases had no gene match. This CDR3 is 13 amino acids long. As DNA, the CDR3 is TGTGCCAGCAGCACGACAGGGGGTGGTGGCTACACCTTC. Amino acid sequence: CASSTTGGGGYTF.

This clone was recorded only once. V and J are TRBV6-5 and TRBJ2-7; D is uncertain. V shed 9 bases and J shed 6 bases, with 12 bases lying between them. Germline CDR1 is MNHEY and CDR2 is SVGAGI. The CDR3 is made up of 11 amino acids. CDR3 protein: CASSTGFEQYF. As DNA, the CDR3 is TGTGCCAGTTCCACGGGTTTCGAGCAGTACTTC.

The chain combines TRBV2 with TRBJ2-4, with 8 bases fitting TRBD1. V was clipped by 6 bases and J by 4 bases; unmatched bases: 8. This CDR3 contains 15 residues. Germline V CDR1 and CDR2: SNHLY, FYNNEI. Here the CDR3 DNA reads TGTGCCAGCAGGGAGGGACAGGTGGTGAAAAACATTCAGTACTTC. This sequence encodes CASREGQVVKNIQYF.

The rearrangement joins TRBV19 to TRBJ2-2; TRBD2 is a possible D gene (6 bases). The length of the CDR3 is 13 residues. Germline-derived CDR1 and CDR2 are LNHDA and SQIVND (reference sequence). Trimming cost V 6 bases and J 6 bases, with 11 bases left between them. The CDR3 loop reads CASRVWGAGELFF. The CDR3 coding sequence is TGTGCCAGTAGGGTTTGGGGGGCCGGGGAGCTGTTTTTT.

V usage is TRBV19 and J usage is TRBJ1-5; no reliable D call. From germline, CDR1 is LNHDA and CDR2 SQIVND (reference sequence). The CDR3 is 15 residues long. Deletions cut 4 bases from V and 3 bases from J, with 13 bases between. The chain's CDR3 is CASSTLEGLNQPQHF. The CDR3 DNA follows: TGTGCCAGTAGTACTTTGGAGGGCCTCAATCAGCCCCAGCATTTT.

This rearrangement joins TRBV7-2 to TRBJ2-1, with 9 nucleotides matching TRBD2. V was pared by 1 base and J by 3 bases, with 13 bases of the junction left unmatched. The CDR3 runs 19 residues. Germline values: CDR1 SGHTA, CDR2 FQGNSA. CDR3: CASSLGPGLERGDYNEQFF. The CDR3 nucleotides read TGTGCCAGCAGCTTAGGGCCGGGTCTGGAGCGGGGGGACTACAATGAGCAGTTCTTC.

The chain recombines TRBV19 with TRBJ2-7, with D unclear. V lost 1 base to trimming and J lost 0 bases, with 10 bases between them. In germline, CDR1 is LNHDA, CDR2 SQIVND (reference sequence). The CDR3 is made up of 15 amino acids. CDR3 bases: TGTGCCAGTAGTATAGGTCTCCCCGGCTCCTACGAGCAGTACTTC. It is translated as CASSIGLPGSYEQYF.

This sequence joins TRBV3-1 (or the pseudogene TRBV3-2) and TRBJ1-5, with 8 nucleotides matching TRBD1. Germline CDR1 LGHDT, CDR2 YNNKEL (reference sequence). The CDR3 runs to 15 residues. J gave up 7 bases and V 4 bases, and 9 bases lay outside the gene matches. CDR3 protein: CASSPSQGASQPQHF. In DNA, the CDR3 is TGTGCCAGCAGCCCAAGCCAGGGGGCAAGCCAGCCCCAGCATTTT.

The chain couples TRBV27 to TRBJ1-2; tentative D call: TRBD1 (6 bases). This CDR3 spans 14 amino acids. The ends were cut back, 6 bases at V and 4 bases at J, with 15 bases in the middle. Germline V lookup: CDR1 MNHEY, CDR2 SMNVEV (reference sequence). Here the CDR3 DNA reads TGTGCCAGCAGCCTAACCAGGGACACCTATGGCTACACCTTC. Its protein is CASSLTRDTYGYTF.

This clone was found a few times. V and J are TRBV14 and TRBJ1-2; no firm D call. The CDR3 is 15 residues long. Germline CDR1 and CDR2: SGHDN and FVKESK. V was shortened by 0 bases and J by 4 bases, with 12 bases between the two germline ends. CDR3 sequence reads: CASSQDYRGIYGYTF. CDR3 nucleotides: TGTGCCAGCAGCCAAGATTATCGGGGAATCTATGGCTACACCTTC. Full variable domain (outside the CDR3, taken from reference TRBV14 and TRBJ1-2): EAGVTQFPSHSVIEKGQTVTLRCDPISGHDNLYWYRRVMGKEIKFLLHFVKESKQDESGMPNNRFLAERTGGTYSTLKVQPAELEDSGVYFCASSQDYRGIYGYTFGSGTRLTVV.

The genes are TRBV5-1 and TRBJ2-7; 7 nucleotides match TRBD1. Losses at the gene ends were 4 bases for V and 3 bases for J; bases not matched to a gene: 4. CDR1 and CDR2 (germline): SGHRS, YFSETQ. The CDR3 consists of 13 residues. The CDR3 sequence is CASSPGTVYEQYF. CDR3 DNA: TGCGCCAGCAGCCCGGGGACAGTCTACGAGCAGTACTTC.

The V and J genes are TRBV9 and TRBJ1-2; D possibly corresponds to TRBD1 (5 bases). Germline V gene lookup returns CDR1 SGDLS and CDR2 YYNGEE. The V end was cut by 0 bases, the J end by 4 bases, with 10 bases between. There are 14 residues in the CDR3. The CDR3 DNA reads as TGTGCCAGCAGCGTAGCGGGGGTTAGCTATGGCTACACCTTC. It specifies CASSVAGVSYGYTF.

Notes on this clone: Germline is not matched at one junction end, which may reflect a read error. The chain links TRBV2 to TRBJ2-1, with TRBD1 matching over 8 bases. This CDR3 has 15 residues. Germline CDR1 SNHLY, CDR2 FYNNEI. The CDR3 is CASREGQGRDNEQFF. The DNA for the CDR3 is TGTGCCAGCAGAGAAGGACAGGGAAGGGACAATGAGCAGTTCTTC.

The chain carries TRBV2 and TRBJ1-4, with 10 bases lining up with TRBD1. Germline V gives CDR1 SNHLY, CDR2 FYNNEI. V gave up 4 bases and J gave up 8 bases; unmatched junction bases: 4. This CDR3 has 14 residues. CDR3 DNA: TGTGCCAGCAGTGGACAGGGGGCAGGAGAAAAACTGTTTTTT. This encodes CASSGQGAGEKLFF.

The genes are TRBV11-2 and TRBJ2-3, with a weak D call TRBD2 (5 bases). The CDR3 is 16 amino acids. Trimming took 6 bases from V and 1 from J, leaving 17 bases between them. Germline V gives CDR1 SGHAT, CDR2 FQNNGV. The CDR3 protein is CASSFRGASGTDTQYF. The CDR3 DNA reads as TGTGCCAGCAGTTTCCGGGGAGCCTCGGGCACAGATACGCAGTATTTT.

This rearrangement joins TRBV27 to TRBJ1-3, with 9 bases matching TRBD1. This CDR3 spans 16 amino acids. The V gene's germline CDR1 is MNHEY and CDR2 SMNVEV (reference sequence). J was trimmed by 5 bases and V by 5 bases; bases with no gene match: 10. The CDR3 DNA is TGTGCCAGCAGTACATTGATGGGGACAGGGAGAAACACCATATATTTT. Encoded protein: CASSTLMGTGRNTIYF.

This clone was picked up a small number of times. Other DNA sequences in this sample translate to the same CDR3. The chain is built from TRBV5-1 and TRBJ2-1; tentatively, D is TRBD2 (6 bases). Trimming took off 0 bases at V and 0 bases at J, with 7 bases between the two ends. This CDR3 has 15 amino acids. CDR1 and CDR2 from the germline V gene are SGHRS and YFSETQ. CDR3 DNA sequence: TGCGCCAGCAGCTTGGACGGGGGCTCCTACAATGAGCAGTTCTTC. Amino acid sequence: CASSLDGGSYNEQFF.

The chain carries TRBV18 and TRBJ2-3; TRBD2 agrees at 8 bases. The CDR3 spans 17 residues. The J segment lost 1 base and the V segment lost 3 bases, leaving 9 bases of the junction unmatched. CDR1 and CDR2 (germline): KGHSH, LQKENI. The CDR3 loop is CASSPPNSGTRTDTQYF. The CDR3, as DNA: TGTGCCAGCTCACCCCCTAATAGCGGGACCCGCACAGATACGCAGTATTTT.

The rearrangement joins TRBV5-1 to TRBJ1-1, with a weak D call TRBD1 (5 bases). Per the germline V gene, CDR1 is SGHRS and CDR2 is YFSETQ. The CDR3 contains 13 residues. Trimming left V 4 bases short and J 4 bases short, with 11 bases between. CDR3 DNA: TGCGCCAGCAGCAGGGGATACGGCACTGAAGCTTTCTTT. It specifies CASSRGYGTEAFF. The full variable domain, with the rest looked up from reference TRBV5-1 and TRBJ1-1, is KAGVTQTPRYLIKTRGQQVTLSCSPISGHRSVSWYQQTPGQGLQFLFEYFSETQRNKGNFPGRFSGRQFSNSRSEMNVSTLELGDSALYLCASSRGYGTEAFFGQGTRLTVV.

This clone was picked up one time. The gene calls are TRBV15 and TRBJ1-5; tentatively, D is TRBD1 (5 bases). Germline V gives CDR1 LNHNV, CDR2 YYDKDF (reference sequence). CDR3 length: 15 residues. V was cut by 0 bases and J by 6 bases, with 12 bases left in between. The CDR3 reads CATSRDDTGRQPQHF. CDR3 sequence (DNA): TGTGCCACCAGCAGAGATGATACAGGACGTCAGCCCCAGCATTTT.

The chain has TRBV9 and TRBJ2-1, with 7 bases identical to TRBD2. CDR1 and CDR2 (germline): SGDLS, YYNGEE. Losses at the gene ends were 2 bases for V and 0 bases for J; bases not matched to a gene: 8. The CDR3 has 17 amino acids. The CDR3 region is CASSVPRSGDSYNEQFF. For the CDR3, the DNA is TGTGCCAGCAGCGTCCCGAGGAGCGGGGACTCCTACAATGAGCAGTTCTTC.

V usage is TRBV25-1 and J usage is TRBJ1-2; 8 positions agree with TRBD1. Germline CDR1 MGHDK, CDR2 SYGVNS. The CDR3 loop spans 15 amino acids. V lost 6 bases, J lost 7 bases, and 13 bases stayed unmatched. CDR3 nucleotides: TGTGCCAGCAGCGCCTCCAGGGGGCGGAGGGGTGGCTACACCTTC. Protein product: CASSASRGRRGGYTF.

This clone has only a few counts. The genes are TRBV9 and TRBJ2-7, with TRBD2 matching over 8 bases. Germline values: CDR1 SGDLS, CDR2 YYNGEE. The V gene end was trimmed by 3 bases and the J gene end by 2 bases; junction bases not matched to a gene: 4. The CDR3 length is 14 residues. The CDR3 DNA follows: TGTGCCAGCAGCGAGGGACTAGGACCCTACGAGCAGTACTTC. This encodes CASSEGLGPYEQYF. The variable domain in full, with the rest retrieved from reference TRBV9 and TRBJ2-7, is DSGVTQTPKHLITATGQRVTLRCSPRSGDLSVYWYQQSLDQGLQFLIQYYNGEERAKGNILERFSAQQFPDLHSELNLSSLELGDSALYFCASSEGLGPYEQYFGPGTRLTVT.

The CDR3 DNA reads TGTGCCAGCAGCGTCCACGCGGCGGGTCAGGGGGCCTACGAGCAGTACTTC. Protein sequence: CASSVHAAGQGAYEQYF. The chain carries TRBV9 and TRBJ2-7, with 7 positions matching TRBD1. The V and J ends lost 2 bases and 2 bases, in that order; junction bases with no gene match: 13. The CDR3 consists of 17 residues. Germline lookup yields CDR1 SGDLS and CDR2 YYNGEE.